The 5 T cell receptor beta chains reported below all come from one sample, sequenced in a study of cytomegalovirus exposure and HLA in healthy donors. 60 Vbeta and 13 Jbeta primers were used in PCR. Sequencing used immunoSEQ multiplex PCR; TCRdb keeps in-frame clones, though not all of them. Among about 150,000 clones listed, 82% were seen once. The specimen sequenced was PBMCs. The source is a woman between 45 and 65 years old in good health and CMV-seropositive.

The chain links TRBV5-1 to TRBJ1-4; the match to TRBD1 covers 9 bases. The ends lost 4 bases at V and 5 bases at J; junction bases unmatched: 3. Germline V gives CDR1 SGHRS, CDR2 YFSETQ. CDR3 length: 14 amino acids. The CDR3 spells CASSRTGENEKLFF. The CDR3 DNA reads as TGCGCCAGCAGCCGGACAGGGGAGAATGAAAAACTGTTTTTT.

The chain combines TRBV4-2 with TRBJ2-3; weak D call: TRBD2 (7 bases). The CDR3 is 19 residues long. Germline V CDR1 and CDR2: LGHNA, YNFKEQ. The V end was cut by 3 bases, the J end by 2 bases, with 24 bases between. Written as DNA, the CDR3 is TGTGCCAGCAGCCAGGCGTCTTTTGGTGGGGGGGCCCCCACAGATACGCAGTATTTT. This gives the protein CASSQASFGGGAPTDTQYF.

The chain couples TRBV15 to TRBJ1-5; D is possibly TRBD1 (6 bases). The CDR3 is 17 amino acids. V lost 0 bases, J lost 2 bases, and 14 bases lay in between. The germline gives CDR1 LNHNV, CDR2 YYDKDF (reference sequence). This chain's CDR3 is CATSREYAGDGNQPQHF. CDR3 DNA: TGTGCCACCAGCAGAGAATACGCAGGGGATGGCAATCAGCCCCAGCATTTT. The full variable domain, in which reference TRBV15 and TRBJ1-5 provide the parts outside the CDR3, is DAMVIQNPRYQVTQFGKPVTLSCSQTLNHNVMYWYQQKSSQAPKLLFHYYDKDFNNEADTPDNFQSRRPNTSFCFLDIRSPGLGDTAMYLCATSREYAGDGNQPQHFGDGTRLSIL.

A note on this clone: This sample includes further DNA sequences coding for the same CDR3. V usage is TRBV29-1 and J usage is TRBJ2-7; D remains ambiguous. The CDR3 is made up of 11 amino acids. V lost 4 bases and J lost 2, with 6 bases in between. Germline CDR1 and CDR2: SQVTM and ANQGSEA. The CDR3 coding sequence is TGCAGCGTTGCCACAGCCTACGAGCAGTACTTC. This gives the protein CSVATAYEQYF.

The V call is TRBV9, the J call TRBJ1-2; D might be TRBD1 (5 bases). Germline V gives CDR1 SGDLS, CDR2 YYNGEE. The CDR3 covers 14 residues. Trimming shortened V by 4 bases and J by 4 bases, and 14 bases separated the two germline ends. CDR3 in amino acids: CASSTQDSSYGYTF. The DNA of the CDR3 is TGTGCCAGCAGCACACAAGACAGCTCCTATGGCTACACCTTC.